The next 4 T cell receptor beta chains were all read from a single sample in a study of T cells in Graves' hyperthyroidism and ophthalmopathy. What was amplified from RNA transcripts were TCR beta CDR3 regions. A set of HTBI primers served as the primers for a first-round RT-PCR of the TCR CDR3. MiXCR, run by TCRdb on the multiplex PCR reads, gives a single entry per CDR3 protein. There are around 520,000 distinct CDR3 sequences in the sample; roughly 14% occur only once, and roughly 17% lies in the top ten. Sequencing used blood. All receptors come from a young woman with Graves' hyperthyroidism.

In this sample, this clonotype turned up many times. The chain uses TRBV30 and TRBJ1-1; possibly TRBD1 for D (5 bases). V lost 8 bases, J lost 0 bases, and 28 bases lay in between. The germline V gene encodes CDR1 GTSNPN and CDR2 SVGIG (reference sequence). The CDR3 consists of 18 residues. CDR3 sequence reads: CAIGRPYGDLLMNTEAFF. CDR3 DNA sequence: TGTGCCATTGGCCGGCCCTACGGGGACTTGCTCATGAACACTGAAGCTTTCTTT.

This clonotype was seen ten or more times. The gene calls are TRBV2 and TRBJ1-5; D unclear. The CDR3 totals 13 residues. Trimming took 7 bases from V and 7 from J, leaving 14 bases between them. CDR1 and CDR2 (germline): SNHLY, FYNNEI. CDR3 residues: CASTRILNQPQHF. CDR3 in DNA: TGTGCCAGCACCCGAATCCTGAACCAGCCCCAGCATTTT.

Points on this clonotype: One base away lies a much larger clone, so this may be a sequencing read error. The chain carries TRBV18 and TRBJ2-6, with a possible D match to TRBD1 (5 bases). The CDR3 loop spans 16 amino acids. Germline V gives CDR1 KGHSH, CDR2 LQKENI. The DNA for the CDR3 is TGTGCCAGCTCACCCGCAGGCATCTCTGGGGCCAACGTCCCGACTTTC. Amino acids: CASSPAGISGANVPTF. Filled out from reference TRBV18 and TRBJ2-6, the complete variable domain reads NAGVMQNPRHLVRRRGQEARLRCSPMKGHSHVYWYRQLPEEGLKFMVYLQKENIIDESGMPKERFSAEFPKEGPSILRIQQVVRGDSAAYFCASSPAGISGANVPTFGAGSRLTVL.

The sample holds many counts of this clonotype. The rearrangement links TRBV10-3 to TRBJ2-7; 11 nucleotides line up with TRBD1. Germline V CDR1 and CDR2: ENHRY, SYGVKD. The J segment lost 2 bases and the V segment lost 4 bases, leaving 1 base of the junction unmatched. The CDR3 sequence is 14 residues long. The chain's CDR3 is CAISVGQGAYEQYF. CDR3 coding DNA: TGTGCCATCAGTGTGGGACAGGGGGCCTACGAGCAGTACTTC.